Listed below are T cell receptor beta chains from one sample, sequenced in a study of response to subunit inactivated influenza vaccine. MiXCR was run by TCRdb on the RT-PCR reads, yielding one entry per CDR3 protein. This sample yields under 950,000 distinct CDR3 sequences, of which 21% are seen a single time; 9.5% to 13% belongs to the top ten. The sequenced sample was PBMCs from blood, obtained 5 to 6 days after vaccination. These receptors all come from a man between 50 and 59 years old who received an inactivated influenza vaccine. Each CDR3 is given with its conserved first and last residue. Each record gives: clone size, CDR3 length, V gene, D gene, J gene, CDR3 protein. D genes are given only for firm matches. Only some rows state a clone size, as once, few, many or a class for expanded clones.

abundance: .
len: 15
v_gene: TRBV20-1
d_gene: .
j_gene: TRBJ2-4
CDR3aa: CSVDGRGTAKNIQYF

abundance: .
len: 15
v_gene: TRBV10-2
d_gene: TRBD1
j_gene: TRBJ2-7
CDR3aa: CASASLDRGLGEQYF

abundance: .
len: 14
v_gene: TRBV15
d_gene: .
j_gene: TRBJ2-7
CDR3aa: CATSRDPRGYEQYF

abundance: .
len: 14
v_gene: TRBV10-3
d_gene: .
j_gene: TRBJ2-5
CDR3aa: CAISNPGTQETQYF

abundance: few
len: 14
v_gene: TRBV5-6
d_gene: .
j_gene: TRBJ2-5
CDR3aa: CASSLNGGRETQYF

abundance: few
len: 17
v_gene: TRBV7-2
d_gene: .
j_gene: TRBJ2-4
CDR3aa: CASSLVVGGLAKNIQYF

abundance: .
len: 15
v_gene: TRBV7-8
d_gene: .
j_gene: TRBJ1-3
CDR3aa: CASPQGRDSGNTIYF

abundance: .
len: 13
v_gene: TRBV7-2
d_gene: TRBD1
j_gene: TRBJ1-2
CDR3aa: CASSSGQGYGYTF

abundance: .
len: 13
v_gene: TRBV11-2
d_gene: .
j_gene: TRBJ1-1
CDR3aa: CASSQAVNTEAFF

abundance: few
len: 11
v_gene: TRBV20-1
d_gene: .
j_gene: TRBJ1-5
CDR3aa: CSARDGQPQHF